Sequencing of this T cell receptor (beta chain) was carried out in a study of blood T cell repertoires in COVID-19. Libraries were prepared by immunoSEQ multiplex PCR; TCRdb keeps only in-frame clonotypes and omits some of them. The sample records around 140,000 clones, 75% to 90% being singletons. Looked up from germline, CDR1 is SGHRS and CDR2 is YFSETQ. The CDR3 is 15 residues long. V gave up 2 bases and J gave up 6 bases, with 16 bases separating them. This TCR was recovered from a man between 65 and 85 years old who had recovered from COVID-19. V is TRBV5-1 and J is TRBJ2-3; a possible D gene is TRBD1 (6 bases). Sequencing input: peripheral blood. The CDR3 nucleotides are TGCGCCAGCAGCTTAGCAGGACCCACAGGGGATACGCAGTATTTT. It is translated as CASSLAGPTGDTQYF.